These 17 T cell receptor beta chains share one sample of origin, sequenced in a study of early T cells in non-severe SARS-CoV-2 infection (dated by TCRdb to the early 2020s). To prepare the library, 5' RACE was applied. For sequencing, a NextSeq 500 was employed. Through fastp at Q25 and MiXCR, TCRdb rebuilt clones from the public reads, retaining in-frame beta chains. All rows with the same CDR3 protein become a single entry with the most common DNA and genes. A total of more than 95,000 distinct CDR3 sequences appear in this sample, approximately 10% of them only once. The top ten clones comprise approximately 4.5% of the sample. Sequenced material: whole blood, taken at baseline. These receptors were obtained from an adult who was a healthcare worker with PCR-confirmed SARS-CoV-2 infection or an uninfected control (not recorded which).

This clonotype was counted ten times or more. V usage is TRBV7-2 and J usage is TRBJ2-3; D is perhaps TRBD2 (6 bases). Germline V gene sequence: CDR1 SGHTA, CDR2 FQGNSA. V lost 7 bases, J lost 4 bases, and 15 bases lay in between. The CDR3 extends over 14 amino acids. In DNA form, the CDR3 reads TGTGCCAGCACCCAAGGGACTGTTCCAGATACGCAGTATTTT. This sequence encodes CASTQGTVPDTQYF. The entire variable domain, with the rest obtained from reference TRBV7-2 and TRBJ2-3, is as follows: GAGVSQSPSNKVTEKGKDVELRCDPISGHTALYWYRQSLGQGLEFLIYFQGNSAPDKSGLPSDRFSAERTGGSVSTLTIQRTQQEDSAVYLCASTQGTVPDTQYFGPGTRLTVL.

The table lists this clonotype with a few counts. The chain employs TRBV6-5 and TRBJ1-6; no definite D call. V lost 0 bases to trimming and J lost 8 bases, with 11 bases between them. This CDR3 contains 15 residues. Per germline, CDR1 MNHEY and CDR2 SVGAGI. For the CDR3, the DNA is TGTGCCAGCAGTTACTCGAGGGCTGTGGATTCACCCCTCCACTTT. Protein sequence: CASSYSRAVDSPLHF.

In its sample, this clonotype was seen a few times. The CDR3 loop is CASSPGSGRSTQYF. The DNA for the CDR3 is TGTGCCAGCAGCCCCGGGAGCGGGAGAAGTACGCAGTATTTT. The genes are TRBV6-2 or TRBV6-3 and TRBJ2-3; 8 bases are a match to TRBD2. Germline-derived CDR1 and CDR2 are MNHEY and SVGEGT. This CDR3 contains 14 residues. The V and J ends lost 6 bases and 8 bases, in that order; junction bases with no gene match: 10.

At least ten counts were recorded for this clonotype. The DNA for the CDR3 is TGTGCCAGCAGAACTAGCGGGTACACCGGGGAGCTGTTTTTT. Amino acids: CASRTSGYTGELFF. The rearrangement uses TRBV25-1 and TRBJ2-2; 9 bases map to TRBD2. CDR1 is MGHDK and CDR2 is SYGVNS in the germline V gene. The CDR3 covers 14 residues. J was trimmed by 3 bases and V by 6 bases; bases with no gene match: 2.

This chain connects TRBV9 to TRBJ2-1; D not resolved. Trimming shortened V by 2 bases and J by 4 bases, and 10 bases separated the two germline ends. Germline loops: CDR1 SGDLS, CDR2 YYNGEE. CDR3 size: 14 residues. The CDR3 loop reads CASSVSGKYNEQFF. Written as DNA, the CDR3 is TGTGCCAGCAGCGTTTCGGGCAAATACAATGAGCAGTTCTTC. Full variable domain (rest looked up from reference TRBV9 and TRBJ2-1): DSGVTQTPKHLITATGQRVTLRCSPRSGDLSVYWYQQSLDQGLQFLIQYYNGEERAKGNILERFSAQQFPDLHSELNLSSLELGDSALYFCASSVSGKYNEQFFGPGTRLTVL.

The rearrangement joins TRBV11-2 to TRBJ2-1, with D perhaps TRBD2 (6 bases). The length of the CDR3 is 14 residues. The V end was cut by 4 bases, the J end by 9 bases, with 16 bases between. Germline-derived CDR1 and CDR2 are SGHAT and FQNNGV. CDR3 region: CASSSLVGLGEQFF. CDR3 in DNA: TGTGCCAGCAGCTCCTTAGTGGGACTGGGTGAGCAGTTCTTC.

This clonotype was counted between two and nine times. The J gene is TRBJ2-2, the V gene TRBV6-6; D uncertain. Trimming took off 1 base at V and 5 bases at J, with 5 bases between the two ends. This CDR3 has 13 amino acids. Germline V gives CDR1 MNHNY, CDR2 SVGAGI (reference sequence). This CDR3 is CASSYFSTGELFF. As DNA, the CDR3 is TGTGCCAGCAGTTACTTCAGTACCGGGGAGCTGTTTTTT.

This clonotype was picked up a small number of times. V and J are TRBV6-2 or TRBV6-3 and TRBJ2-3, with no clear D. This CDR3 has 12 residues. The V end lost 7 bases, the J end lost 2 bases, and 7 bases lay between the germline ends. Germline V gene data show CDR1 as MNHEY and CDR2 as SVGEGT. The CDR3: CASKKTTDTQYF. Here the CDR3 DNA reads TGTGCCAGCAAGAAAACCACAGATACGCAGTATTTT.

This clonotype was found many times. The chain joins TRBV29-1 to TRBJ2-6; the D is unclear. The CDR3 totals 12 residues. Looked up from germline, CDR1 is SQVTM and CDR2 is ANQGSEA. Trimming took off 4 bases at V and 2 bases at J, with 3 bases between the two ends. The CDR3 bases are TGCAGCGTTGGAACTGGGGCCAACGTCCTGACTTTC. Its translation is CSVGTGANVLTF.

This clonotype has at least ten counts. The chain recombines TRBV7-8 with TRBJ2-6, with no clear D. The germline gives CDR1 SGHVS, CDR2 FQNEAQ. Trimming took 1 base from V and 0 from J, leaving 7 bases between them. This CDR3 is built from 16 residues. CDR3: CASSLDGLSGANVLTF. The CDR3 DNA reads as TGTGCCAGCAGCTTAGACGGGCTCTCTGGGGCCAACGTCCTGACTTTC.

CDR3 protein: CASSLEGQGFLREQYF. In DNA, the CDR3 is TGTGCCAGCAGCTTAGAAGGCCAGGGGTTTCTTCGCGAGCAGTACTTC. The chain couples TRBV7-9 to TRBJ2-7; maybe TRBD1 (6 bases). The CDR3 extends over 16 amino acids. Germline CDR1 reads SEHNR; CDR2 reads FQNEAQ (reference sequence). Trimming pared 1 base from V and 6 bases from J, leaving 19 bases between.

This chain uses TRBV6-5 with TRBJ2-5; D is unresolved. Germline V gives CDR1 MNHEY, CDR2 SVGAGI. CDR3 size: 12 residues. Trimming took off 4 bases at V and 5 bases at J, with 8 bases between the two ends. The CDR3 spells CASSCSGETQYF. The DNA for the CDR3 is TGTGCCAGCAGTTGCTCCGGCGAGACCCAGTACTTC.

This clonotype was detected ten times or more. The V and J genes are TRBV10-3 and TRBJ2-5, with 8 bases matching TRBD1. Trimming cost V 4 bases and J 4 bases; bases outside gene matches: 11. Germline V gene sequence: CDR1 ENHRY, CDR2 SYGVKD. The CDR3 contains 16 residues. Here the CDR3 DNA reads TGTGCCATCAGTGTAGAAACAGGGGGTCTACCAGAGACCCAGTACTTC. Protein: CAISVETGGLPETQYF.

In its sample, this clonotype was seen many times. In DNA form, the CDR3 reads TGTGCCAGCTCACCACTTATGACGGATGAAGCTTTCTTT. Its protein is CASSPLMTDEAFF. The chain uses TRBV18 and TRBJ1-1; no clear D gene. V lost 1 base, J lost 7 bases, and 10 bases lay in between. Per germline, CDR1 KGHSH and CDR2 LQKENI. This CDR3 region has 13 residues.

This clonotype has more than one count but fewer than ten. This chain connects TRBV2 to TRBJ2-5, with 14 bases lining up with TRBD2. Germline V gives CDR1 SNHLY, CDR2 FYNNEI. The CDR3 is made up of 17 amino acids. After removal of 5 bases from V and 4 bases from J, the junction contained 9 bases not matched to a gene. The CDR3 is CASSPGTSGRDRETQYF. The CDR3, as DNA: TGTGCCAGCAGTCCCGGGACTAGCGGGAGAGACAGAGAGACCCAGTACTTC.

This clonotype was counted a few times. This rearrangement joins TRBV19 to TRBJ1-1; the D is unclear. CDR1 and CDR2 (germline): LNHDA, SQIVND (reference sequence). With 7 bases removed from V and 4 bases from J, the gap between germline ends came to 13 bases. The CDR3 consists of 13 residues. The CDR3 sequence: CASISQVRTEAFF. The CDR3 DNA reads TGTGCCAGTATTTCTCAAGTACGCACTGAAGCTTTCTTT.

The rearrangement uses TRBV20-1 and TRBJ2-1; TRBD2 agrees at 11 bases. After removal of 4 bases from V and 5 bases from J, the junction contained 10 bases not matched to a gene. The CDR3 sequence is 16 residues long. Germline CDR1 reads DFQATT; CDR2 reads SNEGSKA (reference sequence). CDR3 DNA: TGCAGTGCTACTAGCGGGGGGAGGCCCCCCCACAATGAGCAGTTCTTC. Its translation: CSATSGGRPPHNEQFF.